The T cell receptor (beta chain) under discussion was sequenced for a study of blood T cell repertoires in COVID-19. This table comes from immunoSEQ multiplex PCR, and its TCRdb copy is limited to in-frame clones, with some not included. The table lists some 150,000 clones, roughly four fifths of them singletons. There are 11 residues in the CDR3. The V end lost 3 bases, the J end lost 10 bases, and 8 bases lay between the germline ends. Germline V gives CDR1 SGDLS, CDR2 YYNGEE. The specimen was peripheral blood. This TCR was recovered from a human donor with acute or convalescent COVID-19. The donor label of this sample is uncertain. V is TRBV9 and J is TRBJ2-1; D possibly corresponds to TRBD2 (5 bases). The CDR3 nucleotides read TGTGCCAGCAGCGAAGGCGGGGAGCAGTTCTTC. Translated: CASSEGGEQFF.